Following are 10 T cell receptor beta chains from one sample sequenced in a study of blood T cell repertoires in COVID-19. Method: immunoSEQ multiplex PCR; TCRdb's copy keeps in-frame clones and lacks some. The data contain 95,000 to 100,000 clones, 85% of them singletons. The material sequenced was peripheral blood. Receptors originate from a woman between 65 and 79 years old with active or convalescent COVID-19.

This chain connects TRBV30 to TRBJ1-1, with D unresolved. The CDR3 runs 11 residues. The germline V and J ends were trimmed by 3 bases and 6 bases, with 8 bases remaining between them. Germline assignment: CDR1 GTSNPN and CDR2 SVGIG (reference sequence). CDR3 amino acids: CAWRRSAEAFF. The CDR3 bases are TGTGCCTGGAGAAGGAGCGCTGAAGCTTTCTTT. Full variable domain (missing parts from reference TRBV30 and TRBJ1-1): SQTIHQWPATLVQPVGSPLSLECTVEGTSNPNLYWYRQAAGRGLQLLFYSVGIGQISSEVPQNLSASRPQDRQFILSSKKLLLSDSGFYLCAWRRSAEAFFGQGTRLTVV.

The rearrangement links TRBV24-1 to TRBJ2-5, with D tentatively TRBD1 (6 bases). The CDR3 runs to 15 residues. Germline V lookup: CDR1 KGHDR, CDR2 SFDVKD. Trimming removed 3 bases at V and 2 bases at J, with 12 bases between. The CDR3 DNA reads TGTGCCACCAGTGATCCGTCGGGACAACAAGAGACCCAGTACTTC. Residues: CATSDPSGQQETQYF.

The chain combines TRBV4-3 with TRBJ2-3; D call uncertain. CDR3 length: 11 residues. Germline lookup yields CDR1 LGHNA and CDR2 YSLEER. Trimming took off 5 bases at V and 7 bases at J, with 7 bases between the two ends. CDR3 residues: CASSYENTQYF. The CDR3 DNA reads TGCGCCAGCAGCTACGAGAATACGCAGTATTTT.

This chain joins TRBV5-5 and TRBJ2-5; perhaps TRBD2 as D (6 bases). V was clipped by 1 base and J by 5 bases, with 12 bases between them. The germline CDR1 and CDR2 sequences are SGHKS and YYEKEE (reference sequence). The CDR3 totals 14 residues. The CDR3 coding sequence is TGTGCCAGCAGCTTGTGGCGGGGAAGCGAGACCCAGTACTTC. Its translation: CASSLWRGSETQYF.

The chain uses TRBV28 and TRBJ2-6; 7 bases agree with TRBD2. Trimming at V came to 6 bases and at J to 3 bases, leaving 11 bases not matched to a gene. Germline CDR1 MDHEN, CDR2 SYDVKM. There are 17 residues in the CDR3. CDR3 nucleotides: TGTGCCAGCAGCGGGGAGGGCAGATTAGGTGGGGCCAACGTCCTGACTTTC. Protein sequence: CASSGEGRLGGANVLTF.

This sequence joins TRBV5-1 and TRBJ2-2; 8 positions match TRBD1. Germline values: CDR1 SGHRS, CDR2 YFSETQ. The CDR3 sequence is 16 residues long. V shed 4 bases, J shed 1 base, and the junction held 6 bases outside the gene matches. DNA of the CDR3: TGCGCCAGCAGCGCGAACGGACAGGGGAACACCGGGGAGCTGTTTTTT. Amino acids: CASSANGQGNTGELFF.

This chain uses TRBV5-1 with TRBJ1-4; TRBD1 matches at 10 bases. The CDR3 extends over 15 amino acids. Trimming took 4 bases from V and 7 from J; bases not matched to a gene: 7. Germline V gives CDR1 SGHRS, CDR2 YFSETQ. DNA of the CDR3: TGCGCCAGCAGCATCGGGACAGGGGCGGGTGAAAAACTGTTTTTT. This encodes CASSIGTGAGEKLFF.

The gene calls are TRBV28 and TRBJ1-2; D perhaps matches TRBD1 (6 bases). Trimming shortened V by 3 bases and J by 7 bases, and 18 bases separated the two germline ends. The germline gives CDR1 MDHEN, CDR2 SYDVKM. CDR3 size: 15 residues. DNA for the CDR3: TGTGCCAGCAGTTTTTTTGGGGGCGCGATGGGTGGCTACACCTTC. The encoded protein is CASSFFGGAMGGYTF.

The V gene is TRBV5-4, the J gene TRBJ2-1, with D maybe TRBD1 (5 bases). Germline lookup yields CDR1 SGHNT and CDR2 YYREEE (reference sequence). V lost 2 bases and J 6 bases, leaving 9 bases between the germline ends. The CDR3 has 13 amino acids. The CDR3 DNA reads TGTGCCAGCAGCTTCAGGGTAGGCAATGAGCAGTTCTTC. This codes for CASSFRVGNEQFF.

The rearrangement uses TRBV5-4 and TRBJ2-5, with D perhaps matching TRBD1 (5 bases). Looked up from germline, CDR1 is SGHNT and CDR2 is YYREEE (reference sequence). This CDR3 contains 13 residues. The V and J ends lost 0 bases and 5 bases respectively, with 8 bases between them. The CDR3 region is CASSLEGMETQYF. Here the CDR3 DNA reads TGTGCCAGCAGCTTGGAGGGGATGGAGACCCAGTACTTC.